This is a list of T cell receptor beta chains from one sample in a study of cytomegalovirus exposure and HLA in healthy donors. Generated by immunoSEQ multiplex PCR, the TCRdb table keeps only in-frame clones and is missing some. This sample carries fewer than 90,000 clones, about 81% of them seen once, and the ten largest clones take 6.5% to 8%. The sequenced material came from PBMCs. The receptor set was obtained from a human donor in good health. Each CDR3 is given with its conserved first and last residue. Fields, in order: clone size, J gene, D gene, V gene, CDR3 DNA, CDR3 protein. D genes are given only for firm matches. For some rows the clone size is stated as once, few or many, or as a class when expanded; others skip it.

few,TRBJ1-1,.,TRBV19,TGTGCCAGTCGGGGGACCGTGAACACTGAAGCTTTCTTT,CASRGTVNTEAFF
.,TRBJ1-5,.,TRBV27,TGTGCCAGCAGTCCATCGGGGGGGGTCAATCAGCCCCAGCATTTT,CASSPSGGVNQPQHF
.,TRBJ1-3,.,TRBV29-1,TGCAGCGTTCAGGGGTCTGGAAACACCATATATTTT,CSVQGSGNTIYF
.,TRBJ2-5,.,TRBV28,TGTGCCAGCAGTCCAAACAACAGGTTCGGAGAGACCCAGTACTTC,CASSPNNRFGETQYF
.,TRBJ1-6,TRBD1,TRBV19,TGTGCCAGTATGAGGCAGGGGGCTAGGTCCCTCCACTTT,CASMRQGARSLHF
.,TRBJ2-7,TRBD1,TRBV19,TGTGCCACCGGGGGACAGGGTATCTCCTACGAGCAGTACTTC,CATGGQGISYEQYF
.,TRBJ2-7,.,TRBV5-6,TGTGCCAGCAGTCAGATGGACTTGACTTTTTCCTACGAGCAGTACTTC,CASSQMDLTFSYEQYF
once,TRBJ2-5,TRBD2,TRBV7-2,TGTGCCAGCAGCCCGAGTGCGGGGGGGGAGACCCAGTACTTC,CASSPSAGGETQYF
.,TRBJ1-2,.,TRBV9,TGTGCCAGCAGCGTAGGCGGGGGGAATTTAGACTATGGCTACACCTTC,CASSVGGGNLDYGYTF
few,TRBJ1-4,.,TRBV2,TGTGCCAGCAGCGCACCTACAGGGATCGAAAAACTGTTTTTT,CASSAPTGIEKLFF
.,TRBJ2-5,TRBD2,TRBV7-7,TGTGCTAGCAGCTTAGCTCCTAGCGGGGTACAGACCCAGTACTTC,CASSLAPSGVQTQYF
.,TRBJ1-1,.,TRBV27,TGTGCCAGCAGTTTATGGGGCGCGAACACTGAAGCTTTCTTT,CASSLWGANTEAFF
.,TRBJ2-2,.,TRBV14,TGTGCCAGCAGCCAAACCTCCGGGGTGAACACCGGGGAGCTGTTTTTT,CASSQTSGVNTGELFF
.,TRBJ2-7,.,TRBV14,TGTGCCAGCAGCCCCTCATGGGGCAGTACTTACGAGCAGTACTTC,CASSPSWGSTYEQYF
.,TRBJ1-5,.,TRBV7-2,TGTGCCAGCAGCACCGCGGGGCCCCAGCCCCAGCATTTT,CASSTAGPQPQHF
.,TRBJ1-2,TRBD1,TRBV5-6,TGTGCCAGCAGCCCCCCCGGACCGACAGGGGATGGCTACACCTTC,CASSPPGPTGDGYTF
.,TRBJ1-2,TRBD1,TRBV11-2,TGTGCCAGCAGCTTAGACGGGACAGTGAAGAACTATGGCTACACCTTC,CASSLDGTVKNYGYTF
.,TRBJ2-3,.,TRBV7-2,TGTGCCAGCAGCTTAAGCAGGGTTCAAGATACGCAGTATTTT,CASSLSRVQDTQYF
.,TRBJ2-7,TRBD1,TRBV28,TGTGCCAGCAGGAACGGACAGGGGGTCCCCTACGAGCAGTACTTC,CASRNGQGVPYEQYF
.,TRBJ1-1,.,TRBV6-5,TGTGCCAGCAGTGAATCCGGGGGGAGCACTGAAGCTTTCTTT,CASSESGGSTEAFF
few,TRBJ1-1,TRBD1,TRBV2,TGTGCCAGCAGTGTCCAGGGACAGCTAAACACTGAAGCTTTCTTT,CASSVQGQLNTEAFF
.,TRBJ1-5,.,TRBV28,TGTGCCAGCAGCTCCCGTAGGCCCCAGCATTTT,CASSSRRPQHF
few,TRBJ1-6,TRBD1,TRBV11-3,TGTGCCAGCAGCCCAGGGGGTAATTCACCCCTCCACTTT,CASSPGGNSPLHF
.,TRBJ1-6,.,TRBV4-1,TGCGCCAGCAGCCAAGATCGCAGGGATCCACCCCTCCACTTT,CASSQDRRDPPLHF
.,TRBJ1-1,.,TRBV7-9,TGTGCCAGCAGCGCAATAGGGGACACTGAAGCTTTCTTT,CASSAIGDTEAFF
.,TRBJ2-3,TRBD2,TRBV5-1,TGCGCCAGCGGAGGCGGGCTAGCGGGGGGCACAGATACGCAGTATTTT,CASGGGLAGGTDTQYF
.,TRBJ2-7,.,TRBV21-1,TGTGCCAGCAGCAAACCGGAGCATAGAGGTACCTACGAGCAGTACTTC,CASSKPEHRGTYEQYF
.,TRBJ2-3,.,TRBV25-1,TGTGCCAGCAGTGAATCCGAACTAGCAATCGCAGATACGCAGTATTTT,CASSESELAIADTQYF
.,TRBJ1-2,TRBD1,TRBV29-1,TGCAGCGTTTTGGACAGGAACTATGGCTACACCTTC,CSVLDRNYGYTF
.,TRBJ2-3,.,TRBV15,TGTGCCACCAGCAGAGAAAGGACTGCAGATACGCAGTATTTT,CATSRERTADTQYF
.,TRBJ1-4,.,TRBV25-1,TGTGCCAGCAGTGGAGGAAGATATGAAAAACTGTTTTTT,CASSGGRYEKLFF